These 7 T cell receptor beta chains were sequenced from one sample in a study of spatial heterogeneity in lung cancer. Indicated time point: sample taken at primary tumor resection. TCRdb recomputed calls from the 5' RACE reads with MiXCR, one row per CDR3 protein. This sample has around 63,000 distinct CDR3 sequences, with roughly 6.6% found just once. Here the sequenced sample was PBMCs, taken at surgery. The receptors come from a female donor with early-stage non-small cell lung cancer.

This clonotype has only a few counts. Given a much more abundant clone one base away, this may be a read error. The chain uses TRBV6-1 and TRBJ2-5, with TRBD1 as a possible D gene (5 bases). V lost 4 bases to trimming and J lost 0 bases, with 6 bases between them. The CDR3 has 13 residues. Per the germline V gene, CDR1 is MNHNS and CDR2 is SASEGT. The CDR3 loop is CASSGTYQETQYF. The CDR3 DNA reads TGTGCCAGCAGTGGGACATACCAAGAGACCCAGTACTTC.

J is TRBJ1-5 and V is TRBV18; D may be TRBD1 (6 bases). Germline CDR1 is KGHSH and CDR2 is LQKENI. The CDR3 totals 16 residues. Trimming left V 1 base short and J 3 bases short, with 13 bases between. CDR3 sequence reads: CASSPRGRVDNQPQHF. CDR3 sequence (DNA): TGTGCCAGCTCACCACGGGGGCGGGTCGACAATCAGCCCCAGCATTTT.

The sample holds many counts of this clonotype. The CDR3 DNA sequence: TGCGCCAGCAGCTTGGGGCAGGGTGAGCCCCAGCATTTT. As protein: CASSLGQGEPQHF. The rearrangement links TRBV5-1 to TRBJ1-5; D is perhaps TRBD1 (5 bases). The CDR3 runs 13 residues. V was pared by 0 bases and J by 8 bases, with 9 bases between. Germline V lookup: CDR1 SGHRS, CDR2 YFSETQ.

Comment on this clonotype: One base away lies a much larger clone, so this may be a sequencing read error. The rearrangement joins TRBV11-2 to TRBJ1-1; 7 bases are shared with TRBD1. J lost 1 base, V lost 5 bases, and 10 bases had no gene match. There are 16 residues in the CDR3. CDR1 and CDR2 from the germline V gene are SGHAT and FQNNGV. The CDR3: CASSPRLRGPNTEAFF. In DNA, the CDR3 is TGTGCCAGCAGCCCCCGTCTTAGGGGGCCGAACACTGAAGCTTTCTTT.

This clonotype was seen at least ten times. This chain uses TRBV27 with TRBJ1-1; 8 positions match TRBD1. This CDR3 has 18 amino acids. With V trimmed by 3 bases and J by 3 bases, 15 bases remained unmatched. The germline V gene encodes CDR1 MNHEY and CDR2 SMNVEV (reference sequence). CDR3 sequence (DNA): TGTGCCAGCAGTTTTTCCCGGGACAGGTGGGGAGGGGACACTGAAGCTTTCTTT. It encodes CASSFSRDRWGGDTEAFF.

CDR3 amino acids: CSARDEEGSGANVLTF. Written as DNA, the CDR3 is TGCAGTGCTAGAGATGAAGAGGGCTCTGGGGCCAACGTCCTGACTTTC. This chain connects TRBV20-1 to TRBJ2-6; possible D gene TRBD2, 5 bases. V lost 0 bases and J 0 bases, leaving 9 bases between the germline ends. Per germline, CDR1 DFQATT and CDR2 SNEGSKA (reference sequence). This CDR3 has 16 residues.

This clonotype was counted many times. V gene TRBV25-1 combines with J gene TRBJ1-5; 8 bases line up with TRBD1. Germline V gene data show CDR1 as MGHDK and CDR2 as SYGVNS. The CDR3 spans 16 residues. After removal of 1 base from V and 4 bases from J, the junction contained 6 bases not matched to a gene. The CDR3 is CASSEFGTGQNQPQHF. The CDR3 region has the DNA TGTGCCAGCAGTGAATTCGGGACAGGCCAGAATCAGCCCCAGCATTTT.